The following is a TCR beta chain sequence with its context. The antigen remains unidentified. Sequence at one end of the junction differs from germline and may be a read error. TCRdb reanalysed the 5' RACE reads using MiXCR and keeps one entry per CDR3 protein. The sample includes 550,000 to 700,000 distinct CDR3 sequences, about a sixth of them seen just once. The germline gives CDR1 SNHLY, CDR2 FYNNEI. This CDR3 region has 8 residues. This entry is derived from a study of T-cell memory formation after mild COVID-19. Study-wide results and limits: Nothing confirmed that second-wave clones peaking on day 37 were specific for SARS-CoV-2. A subset of responding clones appeared in pre-infection memory, suggesting cross-reactive memory joined. Chiefly within CM and EM were the contracting CD4+ clones; CD8+ ones were within EMRA.

The source is an adult woman who had mild COVID-19 (a few samples of this study predate the infection). Cell type and time point are not known. Specimen: PBMCs or a T cell subset sorted from them (not recorded which). The rearrangement joins TRBV2 to TRBJ1-2; D remains ambiguous. CDR3 loop: CATSDEAF. CDR3 nucleotide sequence: TGTGCCACCTCGGACGAGGCCTTC.